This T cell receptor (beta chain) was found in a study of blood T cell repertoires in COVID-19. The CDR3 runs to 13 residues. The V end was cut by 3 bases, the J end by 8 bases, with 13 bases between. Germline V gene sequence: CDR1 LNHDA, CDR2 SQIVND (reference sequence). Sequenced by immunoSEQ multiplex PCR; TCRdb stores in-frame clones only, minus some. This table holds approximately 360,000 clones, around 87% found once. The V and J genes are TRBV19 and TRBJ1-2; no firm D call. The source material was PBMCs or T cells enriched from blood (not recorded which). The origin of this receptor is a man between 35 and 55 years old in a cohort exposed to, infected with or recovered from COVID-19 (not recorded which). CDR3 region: CASSISGSRGYTF. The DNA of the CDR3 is TGTGCCAGTAGTATCAGCGGCTCTCGGGGCTACACCTTC.